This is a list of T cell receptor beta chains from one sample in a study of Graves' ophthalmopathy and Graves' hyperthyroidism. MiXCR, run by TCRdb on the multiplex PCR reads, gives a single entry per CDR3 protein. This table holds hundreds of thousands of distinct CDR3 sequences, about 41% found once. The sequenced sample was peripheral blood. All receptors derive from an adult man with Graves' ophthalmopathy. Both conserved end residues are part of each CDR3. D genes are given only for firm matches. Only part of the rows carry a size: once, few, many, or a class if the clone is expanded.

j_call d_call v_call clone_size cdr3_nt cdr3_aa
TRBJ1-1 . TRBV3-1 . TGTGCCAGCAGCCAAGGTCAGAAATACACTGAAGCTTTCTTT CASSQGQKYTEAFF
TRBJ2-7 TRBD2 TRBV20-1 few TGCAGTCTCGGACTAGCGGGAGACGAGCAGTACTTC CSLGLAGDEQYF
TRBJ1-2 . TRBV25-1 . TGTGCCAGCAGTGCTCACGGACCCTATGGCTACACCTTC CASSAHGPYGYTF
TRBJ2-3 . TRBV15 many TGTGCCACCAGCAGAGCCGGGACCTACACTTTT CATSRAGTYTF
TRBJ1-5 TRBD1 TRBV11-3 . TGTGCCAGCAGTAACTGGACAGGGGAGTTTCAGCCCCAGCATTTT CASSNWTGEFQPQHF
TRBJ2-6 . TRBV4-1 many TGTGCCAGCAGTCGGTACTCTGGGGCCAACGTCCTGACTTTC CASSRYSGANVLTF
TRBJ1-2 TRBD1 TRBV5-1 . TGCGCCAGCAGCCCTAGACAGGGCACGGGCTACACCTTC CASSPRQGTGYTF
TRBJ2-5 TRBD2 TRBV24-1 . TGTGCCACCAGCGGCAAGGTAGCGGGAGGGCCTGAGACCCAGTACTTC CATSGKVAGGPETQYF
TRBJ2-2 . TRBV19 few TGTGCCAGTAGTACAGGGGTTACCGGGGAGCTGTTTTTT CASSTGVTGELFF
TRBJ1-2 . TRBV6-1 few TGTGCCAGCAGTGAAGGGTTGGGCTACACCTTC CASSEGLGYTF
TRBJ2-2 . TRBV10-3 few TGTGCCAGCAGTGACAGTTACACCGGGGAGCTGTTTTTT CASSDSYTGELFF
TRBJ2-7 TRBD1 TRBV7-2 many TGTGCCAGCAGCGTGGGACAGGGGCTTCGTTACGAGCAGTACTTC CASSVGQGLRYEQYF
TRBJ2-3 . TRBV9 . TGTGCCAGCAGCCGCGGACTTTTCACAGATACGCAGTATTTT CASSRGLFTDTQYF
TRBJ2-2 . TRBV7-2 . TGTGCCAGCAGCTTGGACTTAGCGAACACCGGGGAGCTGTTTTTT CASSLDLANTGELFF
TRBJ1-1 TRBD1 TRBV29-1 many TGCAGCGTTGAAGACGACCTGACAGGGGCGGTGACTGAAGCTTTCTTT CSVEDDLTGAVTEAFF
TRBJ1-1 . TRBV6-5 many TGTGCCAGCAGGCGGACGGTGAACACTGAAGCTTTCTTT CASRRTVNTEAFF
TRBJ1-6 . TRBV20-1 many TGCAGTGCTAGAGATCCGGGGGCAGAATCACCCCTCCACTTT CSARDPGAESPLHF
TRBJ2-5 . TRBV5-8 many TGTGCCAGCAGCTTGGCCGAGCGGGGGACAGGCGAAGAGACCCAGTACTTC CASSLAERGTGEETQYF
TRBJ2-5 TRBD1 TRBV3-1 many TGTGCCAGCAGCCTACAGGGGTCGGAGACCCAGTACTTC CASSLQGSETQYF
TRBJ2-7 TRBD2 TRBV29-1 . TGCAGCGTTGAAGGCCGAAAATCCGGGACTAGCGGGGTTTACGAGCAGTACTTC CSVEGRKSGTSGVYEQYF
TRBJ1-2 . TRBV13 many TGTGCCAGCGCCCCGTTGTGGGGGGTTCGGGGCTACACCTTC CASAPLWGVRGYTF
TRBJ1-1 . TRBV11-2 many TGTGCCAGCGATACTGGGGGCACTGAAGCTTTCTTT CASDTGGTEAFF
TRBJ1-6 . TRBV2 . TGTGCCAGCACCAGAGGGACCAGAGGTTCACCCCTCCACTTT CASTRGTRGSPLHF
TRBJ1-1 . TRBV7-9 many TGTGCCAGCATCGGGGATTCGAACACTGAAGCTTTCTTT CASIGDSNTEAFF
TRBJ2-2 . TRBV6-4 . TGTGCCAGCAGTTACCAGCAGTCGTTTTTT CASSYQQSFF
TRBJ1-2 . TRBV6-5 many TGTGCCAGCAGTTATGGGGGGTTCTCCGGCTACACCTTC CASSYGGFSGYTF
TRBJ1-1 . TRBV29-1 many TGCAGCGTTGAAGATATGGGGGTATCTGAAGCTTTCTTT CSVEDMGVSEAFF
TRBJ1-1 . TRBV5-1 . TGCGCCAGCAGCCGGAGCGGCCGGGACACTGAAGCTTTCTTT CASSRSGRDTEAFF
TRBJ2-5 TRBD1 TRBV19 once TGTGCCAGTAGTATTGGGACAGGGTGGTCTTCAGGAGAGACCCAGTACTTC CASSIGTGWSSGETQYF
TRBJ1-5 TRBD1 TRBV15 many TGTGCCACCAGCAGAGATCACAGGGGGCTGAGTCAGCCCCAGCATTTT CATSRDHRGLSQPQHF
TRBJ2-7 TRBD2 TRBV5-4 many TGTGCCAGCAGTTATCCCGGGGGGACCTACGAGCAGTACTTC CASSYPGGTYEQYF
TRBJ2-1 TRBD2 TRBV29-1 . TGCAGCGTTGCGAGGACTAGCGGGTATCCCAATGAGCAGTTCTTC CSVARTSGYPNEQFF
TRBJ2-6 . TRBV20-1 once TGCAGTGCTAGAGTCCCTGGACGGACCAACGTCCTGACTTTC CSARVPGRTNVLTF
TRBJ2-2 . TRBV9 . TGTGCCAGCAGCCAAGGCGAAGGCGGGGAGCTGTTTTTT CASSQGEGGELFF
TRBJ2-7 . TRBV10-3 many TGTGCCATCGCCCGGGACAACTCCTACGAGCAGTACTTC CAIARDNSYEQYF
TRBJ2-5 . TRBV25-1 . TGTGCCAGCAGTGCTAGAGCCCCGGGTGGGTTCGGGGAGACCCAGTACTTC CASSARAPGGFGETQYF
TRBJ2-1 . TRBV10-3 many TGTGCCATCAGTGCTAGCATGGCCGAGCAGTTCTTC CAISASMAEQFF
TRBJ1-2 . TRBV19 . TGTGCCAGTAGTACGTCCCTTAGGGGAGGCGGCTACACCTTC CASSTSLRGGGYTF
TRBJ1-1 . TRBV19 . TGTGCCAGTAGTTCGGGACGTCTGAACACTGAAGCTTTCTTT CASSSGRLNTEAFF
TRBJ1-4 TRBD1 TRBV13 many TGTGCCAGCAGCTCCGGGACAGGGTTAGCAGAAAAACTGTTTTTT CASSSGTGLAEKLFF
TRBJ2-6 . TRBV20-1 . TGCAGTGCTGGAGGACTAGCCAACGTCCTGACTTTC CSAGGLANVLTF
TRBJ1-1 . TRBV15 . TGTGCCACCAGCAGACGAGAGGGCAGAAACACTGAAGCTTTCTTT CATSRREGRNTEAFF
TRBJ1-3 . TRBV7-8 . TGTGCCAGCAGGGGGGGGCACGGAAACACCATATATTTT CASRGGHGNTIYF
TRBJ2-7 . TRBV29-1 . TGCAGCAGCTCGGACGGAGCCTACGAGCAGTACTTC CSSSDGAYEQYF
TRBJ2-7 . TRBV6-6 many TGTGCCAGCAGTTACTCCGAAAGGGACGAGCAGTACTTC CASSYSERDEQYF
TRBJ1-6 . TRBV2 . TGTGCCAGCAGTTCGACACACGGAGGCCGTAATTCACCCCTCCACTTT CASSSTHGGRNSPLHF
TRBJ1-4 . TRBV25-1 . TGTGCCAGCAGTGAGGGGCGAAGTGAAAAACTGTTTTTT CASSEGRSEKLFF
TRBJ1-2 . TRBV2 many TGTGCCAGCAGTGAAGGACTGTCCAGAGGAGGCTACACCTTC CASSEGLSRGGYTF
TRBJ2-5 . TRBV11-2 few TGTGCCAGCAGCCCGGTGGGGGGGGGCGCCCTCCAAGAGACCCAGTACTTC CASSPVGGGALQETQYF
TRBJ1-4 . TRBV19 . TGTGCCAGTAGTATGGGGGTGGGTGAAAAACTGGTTTTT CASSMGVGEKLVF
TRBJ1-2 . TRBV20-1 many TGCAGTGCTAGCAACAGGGATAACTATGGCTACACCTTC CSASNRDNYGYTF
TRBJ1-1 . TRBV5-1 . TGCGCCAGCAGCCCAAGTCCCGGGACCCCCGACACTGAAGCTTTCTTT CASSPSPGTPDTEAFF
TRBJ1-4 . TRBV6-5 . TGTGCCAGCAGTTCCCGTCCGCACGGCGTCGATAATGAAAAACTGTTTTTT CASSSRPHGVDNEKLFF
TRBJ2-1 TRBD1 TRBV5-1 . TGTGCCAGCAGCCCCCGACAGGGGAGGCACAATGAGCAGTTCTTC CASSPRQGRHNEQFF
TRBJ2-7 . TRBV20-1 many TGCAGTGCTAGACAACCGGGCAGTAGCTCCTACGAGCAGTACTTC CSARQPGSSSYEQYF
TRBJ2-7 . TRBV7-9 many TGTGCCAGCGGAAACCAACTTTTCTCCTACGAGCAGTACTTC CASGNQLFSYEQYF
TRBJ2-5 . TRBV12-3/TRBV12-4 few TGTGCCAGCACGGGGAGCCCCTCTCGGGAGACCCAGTACTTC CASTGSPSRETQYF
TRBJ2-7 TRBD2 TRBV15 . TGTGCCAGCAGCCGCGGGAGGAGCTCCTACGAGCAGCACTTC CASSRGRSSYEQHF
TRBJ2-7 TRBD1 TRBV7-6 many TGTGCCAGCAGCTCACGTACAGGGGGATCCTACGAGCAGTACTTC CASSSRTGGSYEQYF
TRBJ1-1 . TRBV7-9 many TGTGCCAGCAGACCACAGGGGAACACTGAAGCTTTCTTT CASRPQGNTEAFF